This T cell receptor beta chain was captured in a study of control samples from healthy donors and cancer patients. Using immunoSEQ multiplex PCR, the repertoire was profiled, and TCRdb retains in-frame clones only, with some absent. The sample yields about 41,000 clones, around 94% seen once. J lost 1 base, V lost 6 bases, and 1 base had no gene match. Per germline, CDR1 MDHEN and CDR2 SYDVKM. The CDR3 contains 14 residues. This clonotype originated in a man in his 60s in good health. The sequenced material came from blood. The rearrangement uses TRBV28 and TRBJ2-7; 12 bases map to TRBD2. The CDR3 here is CASRLAGGSYEQYF. CDR3 sequence (DNA): TGTGCCAGCAGACTAGCGGGAGGTTCCTACGAGCAGTACTTC.